This T cell receptor beta chain was captured by sequencing in a study of T cells in Graves' hyperthyroidism and ophthalmopathy. The sample holds many counts of this clonotype. There were TCR beta CDR3 regions amplified from RNA transcripts. A first-round RT-PCR of the TCR CDR3 used the HTBI primer set. One entry per CDR3 protein, called by TCRdb with MiXCR from the multiplex PCR reads. The top ten clones hold over 11% of a sample with fewer than 600,000 distinct CDR3 sequences, 14% of them seen once. The CDR3 covers 13 residues. CDR1 and CDR2 (germline): KGHSH, LQKENI. Germline trimming cut 5 bases from V and 9 bases from J; bases unmatched to any gene: 0.

The J gene is TRBJ2-1, the V gene TRBV18, with 14 bases identical to TRBD2. The clonotype was recovered from a woman in her thirties or forties with Graves' hyperthyroidism. The sample was blood. DNA of the CDR3: TGTGCCAGCTCAGGACTAGCGGGAGGTGAGCAGTTCTTC. Translation gives CASSGLAGGEQFF.